The 6 T cell receptor beta chains listed next were all sequenced from one sample in a study of vaccination and CD4 T cells after COVID-19. Sequencing of the DNA from cultured CD4+ T cells was carried out with the Oncomine TCR Beta short-read assay. Via MiXCR, TCRdb re-called the PCR reads, giving one row per CDR3 protein. The sample holds just under 20,000 distinct CDR3 sequences, roughly two fifths seen once. Specified treatment: 10-day PBMC culture with coronavirus spike peptide pools or control peptides (ViraFEST assay). For these receptors, no antigen is known. This specimen was CD4+ T cells from blood, cultured in vitro, taken after SARS-CoV-2 vaccination. These receptor sequences come from a human donor who had recovered from COVID-19.

The sample holds a few counts of this clonotype. The rearrangement joins TRBV20-1 to TRBJ1-1; D uncertain. Germline CDR1 and CDR2: DFQATT and SNEGSKA (reference sequence). V was clipped by 2 bases and J by 3 bases, with 10 bases between them. This CDR3 has 13 amino acids. The CDR3 is CSARRRRDTEAFF. Here the CDR3 DNA reads TGCAGTGCTAGACGGAGGAGAGACACTGAAGCTTTCTTT.

This chain joins TRBV23-1 and TRBJ1-2, with D perhaps matching TRBD1 (5 bases). TRBV23-1 is an ORF for which the function is uncertain. Trimming removed 3 bases from V and 2 bases from J, with 13 bases in between. The CDR3 is made up of 15 amino acids. This chain's CDR3 is CASSQGPEGNYGYTF. The CDR3 DNA reads TGCGCCAGCAGTCAGGGTCCGGAGGGGAACTATGGCTACACCTTC.

V gene TRBV28 combines with J gene TRBJ1-2; 7 nucleotides match TRBD1. The germline CDR1 and CDR2 sequences are MDHEN and SYDVKM. The ends lost 6 bases at V and 8 bases at J; junction bases unmatched: 12. The CDR3 covers 14 residues. The CDR3 loop is CASRVTGERGGYTF. The DNA for the CDR3 is TGTGCCAGCAGAGTTACAGGGGAGAGAGGGGGCTACACCTTC.

This chain links TRBV12-3 or TRBV12-4 with TRBJ1-6; the D gene is possibly TRBD1 (6 bases). The CDR3 sequence is 17 residues long. Trimming removed 0 bases from V and 6 bases from J, with 15 bases in between. The CDR3, as DNA: TGTGCCAGCAGTTTAGCGCATATAGTAGGGGGTAATTCACCCCTCCACTTT. Translation gives CASSLAHIVGGNSPLHF.

This chain joins TRBV15 and TRBJ1-4; D might be TRBD1 (5 bases). V lost 5 bases, J lost 0 bases, and 19 bases lay in between. Germline values: CDR1 LNHNV, CDR2 YYDKDF (reference sequence). This CDR3 is built from 18 residues. The CDR3 coding sequence is TGTGCCACCAGCCGGCGGTTTCTAGACAGTACAACTAATGAAAAACTGTTTTTT. Its protein is CATSRRFLDSTTNEKLFF.

The rearrangement uses TRBV12-3 or TRBV12-4 and TRBJ2-7; TRBD2 matches 9 bases. The CDR3 contains 14 residues. V lost 5 bases and J lost 5; bases outside the gene matches: 7. The CDR3 loop is CASSPLAGAHEQYF. In nucleotides, the CDR3 is TGTGCCAGCAGTCCCTTAGCGGGAGCCCACGAGCAGTACTTC.